This T cell receptor (beta chain) is drawn from a study of T cells in Graves' hyperthyroidism and ophthalmopathy. Participants, patients aged 18 to 65, had newly diagnosed hyperthyroidism with a duration under 2 months. This CDR3 comprises 14 residues. With 4 bases clipped from V and 5 bases from J, the junction kept 9 bases outside the gene matches. The germline V gene has CDR1 GTSNPN and CDR2 SVGIG (reference sequence). This clonotype was recorded many times. RNA transcripts gave rise to amplified TCR beta CDR3 regions. A first-round RT-PCR of the TCR CDR3 used the HTBI primer set. TCRdb itself ran the multiplex PCR reads through MiXCR, one entry per CDR3 protein. The repertoire includes about 160,000 distinct CDR3 sequences, about 9.4% of them detected once, and about 20% sits in the top ten.

Sequencing used blood. The chain couples TRBV30 to TRBJ2-7, with TRBD1 matching over 9 bases. This TCR was sampled from a young woman with Graves' hyperthyroidism that later progressed to Graves' ophthalmopathy. DNA for the CDR3: TGTGCCTGGAATCCGACAGGGGGAAAAAACGAGCAGTACTTC. This codes for CAWNPTGGKNEQYF.